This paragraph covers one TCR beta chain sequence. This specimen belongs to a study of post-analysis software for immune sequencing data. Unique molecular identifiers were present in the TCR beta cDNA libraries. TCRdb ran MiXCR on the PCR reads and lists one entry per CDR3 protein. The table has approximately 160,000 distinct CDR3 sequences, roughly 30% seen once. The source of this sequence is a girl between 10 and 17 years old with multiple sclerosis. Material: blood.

CDR3 amino acids: CAIMKTGSNTEAFF. In DNA, the CDR3 is TGTGCCATCATGAAGACAGGTTCGAACACTGAAGCTTTCTTT. The chain employs TRBV10-3 and TRBJ1-1; D possibly corresponds to TRBD1 (6 bases). Trimming left V 7 bases short and J 1 base short, with 13 bases between. This CDR3 has 14 residues. CDR1 is ENHRY, CDR2 SYGVKD, per germline.